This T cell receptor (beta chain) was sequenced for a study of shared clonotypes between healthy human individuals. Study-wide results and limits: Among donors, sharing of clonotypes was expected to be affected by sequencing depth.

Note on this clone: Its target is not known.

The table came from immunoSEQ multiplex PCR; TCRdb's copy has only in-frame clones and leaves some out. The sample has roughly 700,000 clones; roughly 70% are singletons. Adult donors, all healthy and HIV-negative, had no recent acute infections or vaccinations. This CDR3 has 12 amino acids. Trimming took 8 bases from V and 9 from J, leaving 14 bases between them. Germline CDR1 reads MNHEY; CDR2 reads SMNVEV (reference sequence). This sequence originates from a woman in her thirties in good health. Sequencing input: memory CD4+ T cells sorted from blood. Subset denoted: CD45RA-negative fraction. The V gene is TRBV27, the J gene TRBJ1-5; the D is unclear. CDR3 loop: CASSRLGLPQHF. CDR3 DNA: TGTGCCAGCTCCCGGCTAGGTCTGCCCCAGCATTTT.